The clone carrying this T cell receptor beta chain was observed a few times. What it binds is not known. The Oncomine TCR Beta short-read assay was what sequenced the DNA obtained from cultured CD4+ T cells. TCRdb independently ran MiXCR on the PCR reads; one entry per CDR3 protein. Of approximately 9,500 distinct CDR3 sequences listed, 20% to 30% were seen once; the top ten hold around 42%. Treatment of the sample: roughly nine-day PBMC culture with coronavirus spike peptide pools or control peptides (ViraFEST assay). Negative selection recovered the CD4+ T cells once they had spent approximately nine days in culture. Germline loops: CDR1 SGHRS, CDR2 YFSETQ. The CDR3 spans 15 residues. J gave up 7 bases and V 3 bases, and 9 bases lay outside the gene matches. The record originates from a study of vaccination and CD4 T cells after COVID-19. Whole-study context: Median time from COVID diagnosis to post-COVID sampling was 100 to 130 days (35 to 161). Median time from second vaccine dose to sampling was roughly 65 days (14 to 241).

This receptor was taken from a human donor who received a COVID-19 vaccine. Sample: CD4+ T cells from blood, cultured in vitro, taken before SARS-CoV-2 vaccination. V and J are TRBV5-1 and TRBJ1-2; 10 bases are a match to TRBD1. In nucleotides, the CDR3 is TGCGCCAGCAGCTCGTGGGGGACAGGGGATAGTGGCTACACCTTC. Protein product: CASSSWGTGDSGYTF.